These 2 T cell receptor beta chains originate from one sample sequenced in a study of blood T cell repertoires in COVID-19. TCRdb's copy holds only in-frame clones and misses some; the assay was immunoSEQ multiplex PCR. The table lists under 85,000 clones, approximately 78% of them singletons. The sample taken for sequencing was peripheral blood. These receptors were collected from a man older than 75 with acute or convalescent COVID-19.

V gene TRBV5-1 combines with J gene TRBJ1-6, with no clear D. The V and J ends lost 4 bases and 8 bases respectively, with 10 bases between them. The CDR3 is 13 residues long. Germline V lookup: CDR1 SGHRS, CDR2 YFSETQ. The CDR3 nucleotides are TGCGCCAGCAGCCGTGACGGGGATTCACCCCTCCACTTT. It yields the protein CASSRDGDSPLHF.

In nucleotides, the CDR3 is TGTGCCAGCGGACCGGACAGGGAGGTCAATCAGCCCCAGCATTTT. It yields the protein CASGPDREVNQPQHF. The gene calls are TRBV2 and TRBJ1-5, with TRBD1 matching over 8 bases. The CDR3 covers 15 residues. From germline, CDR1 is SNHLY and CDR2 FYNNEI. The junction had 9 bases not matched to a gene; V was cut back by 8 bases and J by 3 bases.